This T cell receptor beta chain was captured in a study of CD4+ T cells in melanoma. General study findings and limits: A reported correlation linked neoantigen-specific CD4+ T cells to CD8+, macrophage and B cell function. Diverse differentiation states were reported for melanoma neoantigen-specific CD4+ T cells.

Deletions cut 4 bases from V and 6 bases from J, with 17 bases between. From germline, CDR1 is WSHSY and CDR2 SAAADI. The CDR3 spans 15 residues. In the case of this clone: Its specificity is not known.

Data came from immunoSEQ multiplex PCR; TCRdb stores just in-frame clones and leaves some out. The repertoire includes approximately 47,000 clones, roughly 87% of them detected once, and approximately 12% sits in the top ten. What was sequenced was peripheral blood. This sequence was found in a human donor with melanoma. V is TRBV10-2 and J is TRBJ2-3; TRBD1 is a possible D gene (6 bases). CDR3 DNA sequence: TGCGCCAGCAGTGTTGGGGGCCTATCCTCGGATACGCAGTATTTT. Its translation is CASSVGGLSSDTQYF.